One and the same sample provided the 11 T cell receptor beta chains below, sequenced in a study of cytomegalovirus exposure and HLA in healthy donors. The study ran its PCR with 60 Vbeta and 13 Jbeta primers. Sequenced by immunoSEQ multiplex PCR; TCRdb stores in-frame clones only, minus some. This sample has 100,000 to 150,000 clones; 70% to 85% occur once, and the top ten carry around 1.7%. The sequenced sample was PBMCs. These receptors were taken from a boy aged 10-17 years in good health and CMV-seronegative.

The chain employs TRBV5-1 and TRBJ2-6, with a possible D match to TRBD1 (7 bases). The CDR3 contains 17 residues. Germline V gene sequence: CDR1 SGHRS, CDR2 YFSETQ. Trimming removed 7 bases at V and 0 bases at J, with 17 bases between. The CDR3 nucleotides read TGCGCCAGCTGGAGGGGGCCTCTCCGCTCTGGGGCCAACGTCCTGACTTTC. Encoded protein: CASWRGPLRSGANVLTF.

The chain uses TRBV13 and TRBJ2-3; 8 nucleotides match TRBD1. CDR1 and CDR2 from the germline V gene are PRHDT and FYEKMQ (reference sequence). V shed 6 bases, J shed 6 bases, and the junction held 8 bases outside the gene matches. CDR3 length: 14 amino acids. The CDR3 protein is CASRTPQGADTQYF. As DNA, the CDR3 is TGTGCCAGCAGGACGCCCCAGGGGGCGGATACGCAGTATTTT.

The chain recombines TRBV7-9 with TRBJ2-2, with 7 bases that match TRBD2. J gave up 1 base and V 7 bases, and 12 bases lay outside the gene matches. CDR1 is SEHNR and CDR2 is FQNEAQ in the germline V gene (reference sequence). This CDR3 is built from 17 residues. The CDR3 loop reads CASNLLGLVLNTGELFF. CDR3 coding DNA: TGTGCCAGCAACCTACTAGGACTAGTTCTGAACACCGGGGAGCTGTTTTTT. Supplemented by reference TRBV7-9 and TRBJ2-2, the full variable domain reads DTGVSQNPRHKITKRGQNVTFRCDPISEHNRLYWYRQTLGQGPEFLTYFQNEAQLEKSRLLSDRFSAERPKGSFSTLEIQRTEQGDSAMYLCASNLLGLVLNTGELFFGEGSRLTVL.

The chain is built from TRBV6-5 and TRBJ1-2, with D unresolved. This CDR3 comprises 13 residues. Germline assignment: CDR1 MNHEY and CDR2 SVGAGI. Trimming shortened V by 4 bases and J by 8 bases, and 14 bases separated the two germline ends. The CDR3 DNA reads TGTGCCAGCAGTTGGAGTCGGGAGCAAGGCTACACCTTC. This encodes CASSWSREQGYTF.

The chain has TRBV18 and TRBJ2-7, with 8 nucleotides matching TRBD1. Germline lookup yields CDR1 KGHSH and CDR2 LQKENI. V was clipped by 3 bases and J by 5 bases; unmatched bases: 3. The CDR3 is made up of 13 amino acids. The CDR3 loop reads CASSPDRENEQYF. In DNA, the CDR3 is TGTGCCAGCTCACCGGACAGGGAAAACGAGCAGTACTTC.

This clone was counted a single time. The chain employs TRBV7-6 and TRBJ1-5; D possibly corresponds to TRBD1 (6 bases). CDR3 length: 18 amino acids. V was shortened by 1 base and J by 1 base, with 17 bases between the two germline ends. The V gene's germline CDR1 is SGHVS and CDR2 FNYEAQ. The DNA of the CDR3 is TGTGCCAGCAGCTTAGGTAGGGGCGGGGGGCTGAGCAATCAGCCCCAGCATTTT. It is translated as CASSLGRGGGLSNQPQHF.

This clone was seen only a few times. The rearrangement links TRBV7-9 to TRBJ1-4, with unresolved D. The germline gives CDR1 SEHNR, CDR2 FQNEAQ (reference sequence). With 10 bases removed from V and 3 bases from J, the gap between germline ends came to 18 bases. The CDR3 is 15 amino acids. DNA of the CDR3: TGTGCCACCTCGGGAGGACGGAATTCTAATGAAAAACTGTTTTTT. The encoded protein is CATSGGRNSNEKLFF.

V and J are TRBV7-2 and TRBJ2-7; 8 positions match TRBD2. The length of the CDR3 is 14 residues. The germline V gene has CDR1 SGHTA and CDR2 FQGNSA. The V and J ends lost 4 bases and 7 bases, in that order; junction bases with no gene match: 9. The DNA of the CDR3 is TGTGCCAGCAGCTCGGGGGGGGGCTTTTATGAGCAGTACTTC. Translation gives CASSSGGGFYEQYF. Full variable domain (outside the CDR3, taken from reference TRBV7-2 and TRBJ2-7): GAGVSQSPSNKVTEKGKDVELRCDPISGHTALYWYRQSLGQGLEFLIYFQGNSAPDKSGLPSDRFSAERTGGSVSTLTIQRTQQEDSAVYLCASSSGGGFYEQYFGPGTRLTVT.

The chain combines TRBV6-5 with TRBJ1-3, with D possibly being TRBD1 (6 bases). The ends were cut back, 5 bases at V and 1 base at J, with 9 bases in the middle. The length of the CDR3 is 14 residues. Germline assignment: CDR1 MNHEY and CDR2 SVGAGI. CDR3 bases: TGTGCCAGCAGTCCCGGGACATCTGGAAACACCATATATTTT. Its protein product is CASSPGTSGNTIYF.

The J gene is TRBJ2-3, the V gene TRBV30; the D gene is possibly TRBD2 (7 bases). The CDR3 runs 15 residues. The germline gives CDR1 GTSNPN, CDR2 SVGIG (reference sequence). Trimming cost V 2 bases and J 4 bases, with 16 bases left between them. The CDR3 DNA follows: TGTGCCTGGAGTACAACAGGGAGGGTTGCAGATACGCAGTATTTT. Its protein is CAWSTTGRVADTQYF.

A single count supports this clone. The chain employs TRBV27 and TRBJ1-4; D may be TRBD1 (6 bases). Trimming removed 7 bases at V and 0 bases at J, with 12 bases between. The CDR3 is made up of 15 amino acids. The germline V gene encodes CDR1 MNHEY and CDR2 SMNVEV (reference sequence). The CDR3 region has the DNA TGTGCCAGCACCTCCAGGGGACCAACTAATGAAAAACTGTTTTTT. Translated: CASTSRGPTNEKLFF.